The text below deals with one T cell receptor beta chain. It lacks a known antigen. No base quality information exists; no much larger clone differs at one position. This sample stems from a study of blood T cell repertoires in COVID-19 (dated by TCRdb to the early 2020s). Concerning the study at large: Collaborator samples came from the United States, Italy and Spain and covered acute and convalescent phases of COVID-19. The material from the prospective study consisted of cDNA or gDNA derived from T cells, B-cell-depleted T cells, or PBMCs. The dataset comprised deeply sampled blood TCRbeta repertoires from subjects exposed to, actively infected with, or recovered from COVID-19. A freely available public database, intended as a resource for researchers studying the immune response to SARS-CoV-2, is where the repertoires were released. The samples were drawn from the first 160 participants of the ongoing ImmuneRACE study and from over a thousand subjects provided by 6 global collaborators. Sample metadata almost always included a de-identified subject ID, COVID-19 status, age in years and sex. HLA class I and class II types, where available, came from metadata supplied by the sample provider rather than from assay-based typing.

One collaborating source in Seattle enrolled patients while the patients were actively infected and followed the patients over time throughout the course of disease. The collaborating institutions used their own protocols to collect whole blood in K2EDTA tubes. For TCRbeta analysis, collaborators shipped samples as frozen whole blood, isolated PBMCs, or DNA extracted from either of those sample types. TCRbeta CDR3 regions were amplified from genomic DNA by means of the immunoSEQ Assay, a bias-controlled multiplex PCR. In the source study's methods: Nucleated cell counts per sample were estimated from amplification of reference gene primers within the assay. To quantify the absolute abundance of each unique TCRbeta CDR3 rearrangement, sequence reads were collapsed and filtered. For each sample, productive Simpson clonality was calculated as the square root of Simpson's diversity index over productive rearrangements. Not all clones reach the TCRdb copy of this immuneACCESS table, which keeps in-frame sequences only. Checked studies attribute under half of the gap to unresolved V genes and leave the rest unexplained. V and J calls and clone size are given by that table; D and trimming were obtained from the DNA. The sample has approximately 59,000 clones on record, approximately 78% of them singletons. The ten biggest clones cover roughly 30% of the sample.

The paper's findings and limits, for the study overall: Clinical and demographic metadata were provided uncurated, with the amount varying by source and participant.

V loses 5 bases at its end and J loses 3 bases; junction bases beyond the gene matches: 15. CDR1 and CDR2, looked up from the germline V gene, are SGHVS and FQNEAQ. From cysteine to phenylalanine, the CDR3 is 17 amino acids long. Left in the record is the CDR3 DNA by itself, 51 bases read in frame from the first base. This chain joins TRBV7-8 to TRBJ2-7; 8 bases in the junction line up with TRBD1. The sample consisted of peripheral blood. The clonotype comes from a man in his fifties or sixties with COVID-19, enrolled during active disease. The sequenced DNA: TGTGCCAGCAGCCCGCCTCTCCGGGCAGGGGGCTACTACGAGCAGTACTTC. It translates as CASSPPLRAGGYYEQYF.